This TCR beta chain was documented in a study of shared clonotypes between healthy human individuals. Concerning this clone: What it binds is unknown.

Generated by immunoSEQ multiplex PCR, the TCRdb table keeps only in-frame clones and is missing some. This sample has about 1.5 million clones, with roughly 98% found just once. Study-wide points: Clonotype sharing among donors was expected to depend on sequencing depth.

The germline V gene encodes CDR1 SGHDN and CDR2 FVKESK. Trimming took 2 bases from V and 3 from J; bases not matched to a gene: 3. The CDR3 runs to 16 residues. Material: naive CD4+ T cells sorted from blood. The subset here: CD45RA+ positively selected. The source of this sequence is a man aged 25-40 years in good health. This sequence joins TRBV14 and TRBJ2-7, with 14 positions matching TRBD2. The CDR3 nucleotides are TGTGCCAGCAGCCAACGGACTAGCGGGAGGATCTACGAGCAGTACTTC. It translates to CASSQRTSGRIYEQYF. The full variable domain, in which reference TRBV14 and TRBJ2-7 provide the parts outside the CDR3, is EAGVTQFPSHSVIEKGQTVTLRCDPISGHDNLYWYRRVMGKEIKFLLHFVKESKQDESGMPNNRFLAERTGGTYSTLKVQPAELEDSGVYFCASSQRTSGRIYEQYFGPGTRLTVT.